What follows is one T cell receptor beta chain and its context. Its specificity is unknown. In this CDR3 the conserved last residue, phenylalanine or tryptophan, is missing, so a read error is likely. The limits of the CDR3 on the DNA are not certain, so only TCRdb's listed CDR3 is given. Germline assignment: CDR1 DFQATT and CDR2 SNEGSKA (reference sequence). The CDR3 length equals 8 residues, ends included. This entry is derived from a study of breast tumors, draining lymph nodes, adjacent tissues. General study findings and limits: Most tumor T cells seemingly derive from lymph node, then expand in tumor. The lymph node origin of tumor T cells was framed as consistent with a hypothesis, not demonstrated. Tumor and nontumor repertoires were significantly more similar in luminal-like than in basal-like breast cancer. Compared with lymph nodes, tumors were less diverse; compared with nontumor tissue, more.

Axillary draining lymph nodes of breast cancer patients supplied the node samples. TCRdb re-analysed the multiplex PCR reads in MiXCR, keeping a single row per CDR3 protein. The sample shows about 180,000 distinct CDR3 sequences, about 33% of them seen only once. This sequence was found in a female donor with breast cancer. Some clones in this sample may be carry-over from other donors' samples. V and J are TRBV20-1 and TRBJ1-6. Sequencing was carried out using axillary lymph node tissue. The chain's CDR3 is CSATTHDS.